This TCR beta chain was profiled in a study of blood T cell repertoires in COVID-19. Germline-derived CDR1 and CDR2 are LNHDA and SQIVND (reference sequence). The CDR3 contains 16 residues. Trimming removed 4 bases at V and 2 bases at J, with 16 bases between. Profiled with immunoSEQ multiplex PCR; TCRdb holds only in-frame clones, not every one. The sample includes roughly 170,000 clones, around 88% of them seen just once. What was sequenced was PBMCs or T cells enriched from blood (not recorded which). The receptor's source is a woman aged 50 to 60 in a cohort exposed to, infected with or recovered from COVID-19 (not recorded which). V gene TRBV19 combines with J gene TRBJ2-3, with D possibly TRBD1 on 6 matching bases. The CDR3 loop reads CASSTSYDRYTDTQYF. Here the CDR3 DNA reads TGTGCCAGTAGTACCTCATACGACAGGTACACAGATACGCAGTATTTT.